This T cell receptor beta chain was observed in a study of blood T cell repertoires in COVID-19. For the study at large: The United States, Italy and Spain provided the acute and convalescent COVID-19 samples.

The length of the CDR3 is 14 residues. In germline, CDR1 is KGHDR, CDR2 SFDVKD. The V and J ends lost 6 bases and 1 base, in that order; junction bases with no gene match: 4. Authors' processing steps: How many nucleated cells were present was estimated from reference gene primer amplification. Profiling relied on immunoSEQ multiplex PCR, and the TCRdb table lists in-frame clones only, not all of them. V, J and clone size derive from that table, while D and trimming were established from the DNA sequence. Here the sample spans 72,000 or so clones, just under 90% being singletons. This clone was recorded a few times.

The chain uses TRBV24-1 and TRBJ1-1; 7 bases fit TRBD1. This receptor was taken from a man aged 55 to 70 with acute or convalescent COVID-19. Material: peripheral blood. The CDR3 region is CATSRTGTNTEAFF. CDR3 DNA: TGTGCCACCAGTCGGACAGGAACGAACACTGAAGCTTTCTTT.